One sample yielded the 13 T cell receptor beta chains listed below, sequenced in a study of shared clonotypes between healthy human individuals. Naive CD8 cells lacked CD45RO and underwent positive selection for CCR7, leaving out terminally differentiated effector memory CD45RA+ cells. The data were produced by immunoSEQ multiplex PCR, yet TCRdb's version contains in-frame clones alone and is incomplete. The sample records about 800,000 clones, around 96% being singletons. The sequencing sample was made of naive CD8+ T cells sorted from blood. The receptor source for this set is a man under 40 in good health.

In DNA, the CDR3 is TGTGCCAGCAGCTTATATCCGGGGGAGACCCAGTACTTC. It yields the protein CASSLYPGETQYF. The chain uses TRBV7-8 and TRBJ2-5; possible D gene TRBD2, 5 bases. V was trimmed by 2 bases and J by 5 bases, leaving 9 bases between them. CDR1 SGHVS and CDR2 FQNEAQ come from the germline V gene. This CDR3 has 13 residues.

In its sample, this clone was seen once. The sample contains more than one DNA sequence encoding this CDR3. The DNA of the CDR3 is TGTGCCAGCAGCTTAACTAGCGGGACCTACAATGAGCAGTTCTTC. It yields the protein CASSLTSGTYNEQFF. The rearrangement uses TRBV7-9 and TRBJ2-1; TRBD2 agrees at 10 bases. Germline CDR1 SEHNR, CDR2 FQNEAQ (reference sequence). J was trimmed by 2 bases and V by 2 bases; bases with no gene match: 0. The CDR3 runs to 15 residues.

The chain links TRBV27 to TRBJ2-3; D is undetermined. Trimming removed 2 bases at V and 6 bases at J, with 9 bases between. This CDR3 region has 13 residues. Germline V gives CDR1 MNHEY, CDR2 SMNVEV (reference sequence). The CDR3 DNA reads TGTGCCAGCAGTTTAACCTGGGCGGATACGCAGTATTTT. Translation: CASSLTWADTQYF.

The chain is built from TRBV2 and TRBJ2-7; D not certain. CDR1 is SNHLY, CDR2 FYNNEI, per germline. The CDR3 loop spans 14 amino acids. Trimming shortened V by 4 bases and J by 0 bases, and 10 bases separated the two germline ends. The CDR3 reads CASSASGSSYEQYF. In DNA, the CDR3 is TGTGCCAGCAGTGCGAGTGGTAGCTCCTACGAGCAGTACTTC.

This rearrangement joins TRBV7-6 to TRBJ2-1; 7 nucleotides agree with TRBD2. In germline, CDR1 is SGHVS, CDR2 FNYEAQ. The CDR3 has 16 residues. V gave up 5 bases and J gave up 2 bases; unmatched junction bases: 9. For the CDR3, the DNA is TGTGCCAGCAGCCCCATTGGGCGGGAGCCCTACAATGAGCAGTTCTTC. Translation: CASSPIGREPYNEQFF.

V usage is TRBV7-9 and J usage is TRBJ2-1; 9 bases line up with TRBD2. This CDR3 is 15 amino acids long. V lost 4 bases and J lost 4; bases outside the gene matches: 5. Germline V lookup: CDR1 SEHNR, CDR2 FQNEAQ (reference sequence). The CDR3 here is CASSWRLAEYNEQFF. CDR3 DNA sequence: TGTGCCAGCAGCTGGAGACTAGCGGAATACAATGAGCAGTTCTTC.

The chain recombines TRBV18 with TRBJ2-2; 9 nucleotides line up with TRBD2. In germline, CDR1 is KGHSH, CDR2 LQKENI. With V trimmed by 0 bases and J by 3 bases, 20 bases remained unmatched. The CDR3 consists of 22 residues. The CDR3 coding sequence is TGTGCCAGCTCACCACCGGATGGGCTAGCGGGAAGCCGGTCGTTAGACACCGGGGAGCTGTTTTTT. Its translation: CASSPPDGLAGSRSLDTGELFF. The full variable domain, its missing parts supplied by reference TRBV18 and TRBJ2-2, is NAGVMQNPRHLVRRRGQEARLRCSPMKGHSHVYWYRQLPEEGLKFMVYLQKENIIDESGMPKERFSAEFPKEGPSILRIQQVVRGDSAAYFCASSPPDGLAGSRSLDTGELFFGEGSRLTVL.

With regard to this clone: The identical CDR3 is also encoded by other nucleotide sequences in the sample. V and J are TRBV9 and TRBJ2-1; D unresolved. This CDR3 is 11 amino acids long. From germline, CDR1 is SGDLS and CDR2 YYNGEE. V was pared by 0 bases and J by 8 bases, with 3 bases between. CDR3 DNA sequence: TGTGCCAGCAGCGTAGATGATGAGCAGTTCTTC. This codes for CASSVDDEQFF.

As regards this clone: The identical CDR3 is also encoded by other nucleotide sequences in the sample. This chain joins TRBV27 and TRBJ2-7; weak D call: TRBD2 (6 bases). This CDR3 is built from 13 residues. Germline lookup yields CDR1 MNHEY and CDR2 SMNVEV (reference sequence). V shed 6 bases and J shed 2 bases, with 11 bases lying between them. This CDR3 is CASSPGLTYEQYF. Here the CDR3 DNA reads TGTGCCAGCAGCCCGGGACTTACCTACGAGCAGTACTTC.

The J gene is TRBJ1-1, the V gene TRBV4-3, with D possibly TRBD1 on 5 matching bases. Germline CDR1 is LGHNA and CDR2 is YSLEER. Between the trimmed V and J ends, which lost 4 bases and 11 bases, there was a span of 14 bases. CDR3 size: 12 residues. In nucleotides, the CDR3 is TGCGCCAGCAGCCGGAGGGGATCTCGGGCTTTCTTT. Amino acids: CASSRRGSRAFF.

The rearrangement uses TRBV5-1 and TRBJ1-1, with D uncertain. From germline, CDR1 is SGHRS and CDR2 YFSETQ. Deletions cut 2 bases from V and 6 bases from J, with 14 bases between. The CDR3 runs to 14 residues. The CDR3 coding sequence is TGCGCCAGCAGCTTAGTGCCCGGAATGGCTGAAGCTTTCTTT. It specifies CASSLVPGMAEAFF.

The rearrangement joins TRBV2 to TRBJ2-2; tentatively, D is TRBD2 (5 bases). This CDR3 has 14 residues. With 2 bases removed from V and 3 bases from J, the gap between germline ends came to 7 bases. Germline V gene lookup returns CDR1 SNHLY and CDR2 FYNNEI. The CDR3 here is CASSEISDTGELFF. CDR3 sequence (DNA): TGTGCCAGCAGTGAAATTAGCGACACCGGGGAGCTGTTTTTT.

V usage is TRBV6-6 and J usage is TRBJ2-7; 7 nucleotides match TRBD2. The CDR3 extends over 13 amino acids. The V segment lost 5 bases and the J segment 5 bases; nucleotides outside the gene matches: 6. Germline CDR1 reads MNHNY; CDR2 reads SVGAGI (reference sequence). The CDR3 here is CASSLGLVNEQYF. DNA for the CDR3: TGTGCCAGCAGTCTCGGACTAGTCAACGAGCAGTACTTC.